These 8 T cell receptor beta chains came from one sample sequenced in a study of T cells in Graves' hyperthyroidism and ophthalmopathy. Researchers took RNA transcripts and amplified the TCR beta CDR3 regions from them. The HTBI primer set drove a first-round RT-PCR of the TCR CDR3. In TCRdb, the multiplex PCR reads were re-called with MiXCR into one record per CDR3 protein. The sample lists around 700,000 distinct CDR3 sequences; approximately 19% were seen once. Sample: blood. The origin of the receptors is a woman between 45 and 60 years old with Graves' hyperthyroidism that later progressed to Graves' ophthalmopathy.

Notes on this clonotype: A read error is likely, as this CDR3 ends without the conserved phenylalanine or tryptophan. V is TRBV15 and J is TRBJ2-7; D remains unclear. Germline-derived CDR1 and CDR2 are LNHNV and YYDKDF (reference sequence). The CDR3 is made up of 13 amino acids. Trimming removed 8 bases at V and 0 bases at J, with 11 bases between. For the CDR3, the DNA is TGTGCCACCTCCGGCTGGAGCTCCTACGAGCAGTACCTC. It specifies CATSGWSSYEQYL.

This clonotype was found a few times. The chain links TRBV5-6 to TRBJ2-1; D possibly corresponds to TRBD2 (5 bases). Trimming stripped 4 bases from V and 3 bases from J, with 14 bases between. Germline CDR1 and CDR2: SGHDT and YYEEEE. CDR3 length equals 15 residues. The CDR3: CASSGERRFYNEQFF. The CDR3 DNA reads TGTGCCAGCAGCGGAGAGCGGCGGTTCTACAATGAGCAGTTCTTC.

The chain has TRBV10-2 and TRBJ2-1; a possible D gene is TRBD2 (6 bases). The germline gives CDR1 WSHSY, CDR2 SAAADI. V lost 2 bases and J 3 bases, leaving 14 bases between the germline ends. This CDR3 has 16 residues. The DNA for the CDR3 is TGCGCCAGCAGTGAGGGACTACGATCTCACTACAATGAGCAGTTCTTC. Amino acid sequence: CASSEGLRSHYNEQFF.

This clonotype was seen a few times. Likely a read error: the CDR3 ends without its conserved phenylalanine or tryptophan. The rearrangement uses TRBV13 and TRBJ2-3; 9 bases match TRBD2. The V gene's germline CDR1 is PRHDT and CDR2 FYEKMQ (reference sequence). The CDR3 loop spans 16 amino acids. With 3 bases clipped from V and 1 base from J, the junction kept 5 bases outside the gene matches. CDR3: CASSLLAGRGTDTQYL. In nucleotides, the CDR3 is TGTGCCAGCAGCTTGCTAGCGGGGAGGGGCACAGATACGCAGTATCTT.

This clonotype has a handful of counts. The rearrangement uses TRBV7-2 and TRBJ1-4; D ambiguous. CDR1 is SGHTA and CDR2 is FQGNSA in the germline V gene. Trimming left V 0 bases short and J 8 bases short, with 10 bases between. CDR3 length: 14 residues. Here the CDR3 reads CASSLATVNEKLFF. CDR3 nucleotide sequence: TGTGCCAGCAGCTTAGCGACGGTGAACGAAAAACTGTTTTTT.

With regard to this clonotype: Germline is not matched at one junction end, which may reflect a read error. The DNA for the CDR3 is TGTGCCAGCAGCTTATCAGGGGGCGTGACTGAAGCTTTCTTT. Its protein is CASSLSGGVTEAFF. The chain has TRBV5-1 and TRBJ1-1, with TRBD1 matching over 8 bases. The germline gives CDR1 SGHRS, CDR2 YFSETQ. This CDR3 is built from 14 residues. Filled out from reference TRBV5-1 and TRBJ1-1, the complete variable domain reads KAGVTQTPRYLIKTRGQQVTLSCSPISGHRSVSWYQQTPGQGLQFLFEYFSETQRNKGNFPGRFSGRQFSNSRSEMNVSTLELGDSALYLCASSLSGGVTEAFFGQGTRLTVV.

As for this clonotype: The junction departs from germline at one end; a sequencing error may be responsible. V usage is TRBV5-1 and J usage is TRBJ2-1; D gene ambiguous. CDR1 is SGHRS and CDR2 is YFSETQ in the germline V gene. The CDR3 has 15 residues. The CDR3 here is CASKNDPSSYNKQFF. For the CDR3, the DNA is TGCGCCAGTAAAAACGACCCGAGCTCCTACAATAAGCAGTTCTTC.

This clonotype was seen at least ten times. The J gene is TRBJ1-5, the V gene TRBV19, with TRBD1 matching over 9 bases. Germline loops: CDR1 LNHDA, CDR2 SQIVND (reference sequence). The CDR3 spans 14 residues. After removal of 3 bases from V and 4 bases from J, the junction contained 1 base not matched to a gene. CDR3 region: CASSIGQGNQPQHF. CDR3 nucleotide sequence: TGTGCCAGTAGTATCGGACAGGGGAATCAGCCCCAGCATTTT.